This passage covers 29 T cell receptor beta chains from one sample sequenced in a study of blood T cell repertoires in COVID-19. Generated by immunoSEQ multiplex PCR, the TCRdb table keeps only in-frame clones and is missing some. The sample shows roughly 160,000 clones, 75% to 85% of them seen only once. The sequenced sample consisted of peripheral blood. The receptors stem from a woman aged 55-70 years with COVID-19, enrolled during active disease.

The V and J genes are TRBV18 and TRBJ1-2; D is unresolved. CDR3 size: 14 residues. Trimming removed 8 bases at V and 0 bases at J, with 13 bases between. The germline V gene has CDR1 KGHSH and CDR2 LQKENI. The CDR3 DNA sequence: TGTGCCAGCGCAAACGCCGTAGCTAACTATGGCTACACCTTC. This gives the protein CASANAVANYGYTF.

J is TRBJ1-2 and V is TRBV25-1; 9 nucleotides agree with TRBD1. V shed 4 bases, J shed 5 bases, and the junction held 5 bases outside the gene matches. The CDR3 is 14 amino acids. Germline loops: CDR1 MGHDK, CDR2 SYGVNS. Here the CDR3 DNA reads TGTGCCAGCAGTGGGACAGGGGTGCGATATGGCTACACCTTC. Protein product: CASSGTGVRYGYTF.

J is TRBJ2-1 and V is TRBV30, with a possible D match to TRBD2 (5 bases). V was pared by 5 bases and J by 6 bases, with 20 bases between. The CDR3 runs to 15 residues. From germline, CDR1 is GTSNPN and CDR2 SVGIG (reference sequence). CDR3 loop: CAWGSDGGFPNEQFF. The CDR3 DNA reads as TGTGCCTGGGGATCCGATGGCGGGTTCCCCAATGAGCAGTTCTTC.

The chain joins TRBV10-1 to TRBJ2-7, with 8 bases matching TRBD1. The J segment lost 0 bases and the V segment lost 6 bases, leaving 7 bases of the junction unmatched. The V gene's germline CDR1 is WNHNN and CDR2 SYGVQD (reference sequence). The CDR3 loop spans 15 amino acids. CDR3 nucleotide sequence: TGCGCCAGCAGCGAAAGGACAGGGATCTCCTACGAGCAGTACGTC. Translated: CASSERTGISYEQYV.

A single count supports this clone. The chain uses TRBV6-5 and TRBJ1-5, with D unclear. Per the germline V gene, CDR1 is MNHEY and CDR2 is SVGAGI. The CDR3 has 14 residues. V dropped 6 bases and J dropped 7 bases, with 16 bases sitting between them. The CDR3 nucleotides are TGTGCCAGCAGCGGACTTCCCCAAGGACAGCCCCAGCATTTT. It specifies CASSGLPQGQPQHF.

The chain combines TRBV3-1 (or the pseudogene TRBV3-2) with TRBJ2-3; TRBD2 might be the D (5 bases). The CDR3 has 13 amino acids. Germline CDR1 is LGHDT and CDR2 is YNNKEL (reference sequence). Trimming took off 1 base at V and 4 bases at J, with 6 bases between the two ends. The CDR3 bases are TGTGCCAGCAGCCAAGCGGGGTCAGATACGCAGTATTTT. This encodes CASSQAGSDTQYF.

This chain links TRBV2 with TRBJ2-3; possible D gene TRBD2, 6 bases. Trimming left V 7 bases short and J 5 bases short, with 13 bases between. The CDR3 extends over 13 amino acids. Germline V gives CDR1 SNHLY, CDR2 FYNNEI. The CDR3 reads CASNPGLKDTQYF. The DNA of the CDR3 is TGTGCCAGCAACCCCGGACTAAAAGATACGCAGTATTTT.

The rearrangement links TRBV7-6 to TRBJ2-1, with TRBD2 matching 9 bases. CDR1 and CDR2 from the germline V gene are SGHVS and FNYEAQ. V lost 0 bases, J lost 7 bases, and 4 bases stayed unmatched. The CDR3 is 15 amino acids. The CDR3 DNA reads as TGTGCCAGCAGCTTAGCAGCGGGAGGAATGAATGAGCAGTTCTTC. The encoded protein is CASSLAAGGMNEQFF.

Regarding this clone: Its ends do not fully match the called genes, so a read error is possible. This chain joins TRBV10-3 and TRBJ1-1; D perhaps matches TRBD1 (5 bases). This CDR3 region has 11 residues. Germline V gene lookup returns CDR1 ENHRY and CDR2 SYGVKD. The CDR3 sequence is CAISESGGVVF. CDR3 nucleotide sequence: TGTGCCATCAGTGAGTCGGGGGGGGTTGTCTTT.

This clone was picked up a small number of times. The CDR3 is CASSLGNSNQPQHF. CDR3 bases: TGTGCCAGCAGCTTGGGCAATAGCAATCAGCCCCAGCATTTT. The chain carries TRBV7-9 and TRBJ1-5; D call uncertain. The CDR3 has 14 amino acids. Deletions cut 3 bases from V and 0 bases from J, with 6 bases between. Looked up from germline, CDR1 is SEHNR and CDR2 is FQNEAQ (reference sequence).

V is TRBV4-3 and J is TRBJ2-3; D possibly corresponds to TRBD2 (6 bases). Trimming took off 0 bases at V and 0 bases at J, with 10 bases between the two ends. Per the germline V gene, CDR1 is LGHNA and CDR2 is YSLEER. The length of the CDR3 is 16 residues. The CDR3 bases are TGCGCCAGCAGCCAAGATAGGAGGGCTAGCACAGATACGCAGTATTTT. Its translation: CASSQDRRASTDTQYF.

The chain links TRBV29-1 to TRBJ1-2; unclear D gene. The germline V gene encodes CDR1 SQVTM and CDR2 ANQGSEA. The V gene lost 7 bases and the J gene lost 6 bases, with 12 bases spanning the gap. CDR3 length: 11 residues. CDR3 region: CSARRLNGYTF. The CDR3 bases are TGCAGCGCTAGACGACTGAATGGCTACACCTTC.

This clone showed up just a few times. This chain links TRBV21-1 with TRBJ1-1; the table's D call, TRBD1, was not checked against the DNA. TRBV21-1 is termed a pseudogene. This CDR3 is built from 13 residues. The CDR3 loop is CASTGGATTEAFF. In DNA form, the CDR3 reads TGTGCCAGCACTGGGGGCGCGACCACTGAAGCTTTCTTT.

The rearrangement links TRBV19 to TRBJ1-5, with 9 bases that match TRBD1. J was trimmed by 2 bases and V by 0 bases; bases with no gene match: 2. The germline CDR1 and CDR2 sequences are LNHDA and SQIVND (reference sequence). The CDR3 consists of 16 residues. CDR3 region: CASSIETGGGNQPQHF. The CDR3 DNA follows: TGTGCCAGTAGTATAGAGACAGGGGGTGGCAATCAGCCCCAGCATTTT.

The chain joins TRBV11-2 to TRBJ1-5; TRBD1 might be the D (5 bases). This CDR3 has 13 residues. Trimming cost V 3 bases and J 5 bases, with 8 bases left between them. Looked up from germline, CDR1 is SGHAT and CDR2 is FQNNGV. As DNA, the CDR3 is TGTGCCAGCAGCTTGGACAAGTATCAGCCCCAGCATTTT. As protein: CASSLDKYQPQHF.

Only one count was recorded for this clone. One base away lies a much larger clone, so this may be a sequencing read error. The rearrangement joins TRBV7-3 to TRBJ2-2; D may be TRBD1 (5 bases). Deletions cut 0 bases from V and 0 bases from J, with 5 bases between. Per germline, CDR1 SGHTA and CDR2 FQGTGA. The CDR3 runs to 15 residues. CDR3 DNA sequence: TGTGCCAGCAGCTTAACAGGGGCGAACACCGGGGAGCTGTTTTTT. Its translation is CASSLTGANTGELFF.

This chain connects TRBV6-5 to TRBJ1-4, with D unresolved. Germline V gene lookup returns CDR1 MNHEY and CDR2 SVGAGI. V lost 7 bases to trimming and J lost 0 bases, with 9 bases between them. This CDR3 is 14 amino acids long. CDR3 amino acids: CASTRSATNEKLFF. The CDR3, as DNA: TGTGCCAGCACCAGATCTGCAACTAATGAAAAACTGTTTTTT.

The chain links TRBV28 to TRBJ2-3; 9 nucleotides line up with TRBD2. The junction had 11 bases not matched to a gene; V was cut back by 6 bases and J by 4 bases. Per germline, CDR1 MDHEN and CDR2 SYDVKM. CDR3 length equals 16 residues. The CDR3 coding sequence is TGTGCCAGCAGCGTGTCGCGGGGGGGCGGGGCAGATACGCAGTATTTT. Encoded protein: CASSVSRGGGADTQYF.

The gene calls are TRBV29-1 and TRBJ2-2; TRBD2 is a possible D gene (5 bases). V was clipped by 6 bases and J by 2 bases, with 13 bases between them. There are 14 residues in the CDR3. Per germline, CDR1 SQVTM and CDR2 ANQGSEA. CDR3 nucleotides: TGCAGCGTGCCAGGAGCGGTAAACACCGGGGAGCTGTTTTTT. Translated: CSVPGAVNTGELFF.

This sequence joins TRBV7-9 and TRBJ2-3; D uncertain. The germline gives CDR1 SEHNR, CDR2 FQNEAQ (reference sequence). This CDR3 has 15 residues. The V end was cut by 7 bases, the J end by 5 bases, with 19 bases between. The CDR3 sequence: CASNPVVGNQDTQYF. The CDR3 DNA sequence: TGTGCCAGCAACCCCGTCGTGGGCAACCAAGATACGCAGTATTTT.

The genes are TRBV5-6 and TRBJ2-1; the match to TRBD1 covers 8 bases. Unmatched junction bases numbered 6, after V lost 4 bases and J lost 0 bases. CDR3 length equals 16 residues. Germline CDR1 is SGHDT and CDR2 is YYEEEE. The CDR3 region has the DNA TGTGCCAGCAGCATCCGGACAGGGCGCTCCTACAATGAGCAGTTCTTC. This sequence encodes CASSIRTGRSYNEQFF.

The chain combines TRBV19 with TRBJ2-7, with D maybe TRBD1 (6 bases). Germline V gene sequence: CDR1 LNHDA, CDR2 SQIVND (reference sequence). The CDR3 has 14 amino acids. Trimming took off 3 bases at V and 0 bases at J, with 9 bases between the two ends. The DNA for the CDR3 is TGTGCCAGTAGTATCGGGACATCCTCCTACGAGCAGTACTTC. Amino acids: CASSIGTSSYEQYF.

The rearrangement links TRBV5-4 to TRBJ2-2, with 9 bases identical to TRBD2. The CDR3 is 17 residues long. J was trimmed by 4 bases and V by 4 bases; bases with no gene match: 11. From germline, CDR1 is SGHNT and CDR2 YYREEE (reference sequence). CDR3 DNA sequence: TGTGCCAGCAGCGTGGGACATGGCGGGGGGGCCACCGGGGAGCTGTTTTTT. Amino acid sequence: CASSVGHGGGATGELFF. The entire variable domain, with the rest obtained from reference TRBV5-4 and TRBJ2-2, is as follows: ETGVTQSPTHLIKTRGQQVTLRCSSQSGHNTVSWYQQALGQGPQFIFQYYREEENGRGNFPPRFSGLQFPNYSSELNVNALELDDSALYLCASSVGHGGGATGELFFGEGSRLTVL.

V usage is TRBV7-6 and J usage is TRBJ2-7, with D unresolved. Per the germline V gene, CDR1 is SGHVS and CDR2 is FNYEAQ. This CDR3 has 16 residues. V gave up 5 bases and J gave up 1 base, with 18 bases separating them. This CDR3 is CASSHDPMRRSYEQYV. CDR3 DNA: TGTGCCAGCAGCCACGATCCTATGCGGCGGTCCTACGAGCAGTACGTC.

This clone was found once. In DNA form, the CDR3 reads TGTGCCAGCAGCGTGGGGGGGACAGGGGATGAGACCCAGTACTTC. Its translation is CASSVGGTGDETQYF. V and J are TRBV11-3 and TRBJ2-5; 10 bases are a match to TRBD1. V was clipped by 5 bases and J by 5 bases; unmatched bases: 8. The length of the CDR3 is 15 residues. Per the germline V gene, CDR1 is SGHNT and CDR2 is YENEEA.

This rearrangement joins TRBV9 to TRBJ1-6; 10 nucleotides align to TRBD1. The CDR3 length is 15 residues. The ends lost 1 base at V and 8 bases at J; junction bases unmatched: 3. The V gene's germline CDR1 is SGDLS and CDR2 YYNGEE. CDR3 region: CASSVFDRGHSPLHF. CDR3 nucleotide sequence: TGTGCCAGCAGCGTATTCGACAGGGGGCATTCACCCCTCCACTTT.

The V call is TRBV6-5, the J call TRBJ1-2, with TRBD1 identical over 9 bases. Trimming removed 4 bases from V and 2 bases from J; junction bases left unmatched: 2. The CDR3 sequence is 14 residues long. The V gene's germline CDR1 is MNHEY and CDR2 SVGAGI. CDR3 sequence: CASSWDRENYGYTF. The CDR3 nucleotides read TGTGCCAGCAGTTGGGACAGGGAGAACTATGGCTACACCTTC.

The chain carries TRBV24-1 and TRBJ2-2; D is unresolved. This CDR3 region has 16 residues. V lost 0 bases and J 1 base, leaving 8 bases between the germline ends. Germline V gives CDR1 KGHDR, CDR2 SFDVKD. CDR3 coding DNA: TGTGCCACCAGTGATTTGAGCCAGCGGAACACCGGGGAGCTGTTTTTT. Translating it yields CATSDLSQRNTGELFF.

In DNA form, the CDR3 reads TGTGCCAGCAGCAAGTCCGGACAGGGGATAGGGAATGAGCAGTTCTTC. Protein product: CASSKSGQGIGNEQFF. The gene calls are TRBV27 and TRBJ2-1; TRBD1 matches at 9 bases. The CDR3 contains 16 residues. CDR1 is MNHEY and CDR2 is SMNVEV in the germline V gene (reference sequence). Unmatched junction bases numbered 13, after V lost 6 bases and J lost 7 bases.